Below are 21 T cell receptor beta chains sequenced from a single sample in a study of T cell clonality in common variable immunodeficiency. Using immunoSEQ multiplex PCR, the repertoire was profiled, and TCRdb retains in-frame clones only, with some absent. This sample has about 52,000 clones, each found more than once. The sequenced material came from peripheral blood mononuclear cells. The receptors shown here come from a person aged 18 to 75 in good health.

This clone was seen at least ten times. The read falls 3 residues short of the CDR3 end, and the missing part is taken from the germline J gene. The genes are TRBV19 and TRBJ1-2, with 10 bases identical to TRBD1. V lost 6 bases, J lost 2 bases, and 9 bases stayed unmatched. The V gene's germline CDR1 is LNHDA and CDR2 SQIVND (reference sequence). The length of the CDR3 is 16 residues. CDR3 region: CASSARPGQGNYGYTF. Partial CDR3 DNA: TGTGCCAGTAGCGCTCGACCGGGACAGGGGAACTATGGC.

This clone was seen many times. The read is 3 residues too short to cover the CDR3 end, so that end is filled in from the germline J gene. This chain uses TRBV20-1 with TRBJ2-5; TRBD2 aligns across 8 bases. V was pared by 6 bases and J by 1 base, with 4 bases of the junction left unmatched. Germline CDR1 DFQATT, CDR2 SNEGSKA (reference sequence). This CDR3 has 13 amino acids. The covered CDR3 bases are TGCAGTGCCAGACTAGCGACCCAAGAGACC. Protein: CSARLATQET. The whole CDR3 protein is CSARLATQETQYF.

This clone occurred many times. The sequenced CDR3 bases are TGCAGTGCTAGAGGCGTGGACAGGGGAAACTATGGC. Translation gives CSARGVDRGNYG. The full-length CDR3 reads as CSARGVDRGNYGYTF. V and J are TRBV20-1 and TRBJ1-2; 9 nucleotides agree with TRBD1. The sequenced fragment ends 3 residues before the CDR3 boundary, so the rest is inferred from the germline J gene. CDR3 size: 15 residues. The J segment lost 2 bases and the V segment lost 1 base, leaving 5 bases of the junction unmatched. CDR1 is DFQATT, CDR2 SNEGSKA, per germline (reference sequence).

This clone has only a few counts. Read data end 3 residues before the CDR3 end; the end is taken from the germline J gene. V gene TRBV19 combines with J gene TRBJ1-1; 7 nucleotides align to TRBD1. Germline loops: CDR1 LNHDA, CDR2 SQIVND (reference sequence). The J segment lost 0 bases and the V segment lost 5 bases, leaving 6 bases of the junction unmatched. The CDR3 has 15 amino acids. The CDR3 protein is CASSWSGGLNTEAFF. Partial CDR3 DNA: TGTGCCAGTAGTTGGTCAGGGGGGCTGAACACTGAA.

This clone came up many times. The read halts 3 residues ahead of the CDR3 end, with the missing end drawn from the germline J gene. The chain has TRBV6-1 and TRBJ1-6, with a tentative D call TRBD1 (6 bases). The CDR3 has 14 residues. V lost 4 bases and J 9 bases, leaving 13 bases between the germline ends. Germline-derived CDR1 and CDR2 are MNHNS and SASEGT. CDR3 DNA (partial): TGTGCCAGCAGTGTGAGCGGCAGGGGTTCACCC. Translated: CASSVSGRGSP. In full, the CDR3 reads CASSVSGRGSPLHF.

In this sample, this clone turned up many times. Read coverage stops 3 residues before the CDR3 terminus; the germline J gene supplies the remainder. The rearrangement uses TRBV20-1 and TRBJ1-5, with a tentative D call TRBD1 (5 bases). CDR3 length: 14 amino acids. CDR1 and CDR2 from the germline V gene are DFQATT and SNEGSKA (reference sequence). Trimming left V 0 bases short and J 1 base short, with 7 bases between. Partial CDR3 DNA: TGCAGTGCTAGAGAGGCAGGGAGCAATCAGCCC. Its translation: CSAREAGSNQP. The whole CDR3 protein reads CSAREAGSNQPQHF.

Sample share makes this clone medium-sized. Read sequence stops 3 residues before the CDR3 end, and the germline J gene provides the missing end. The chain has TRBV2 and TRBJ2-3; 10 bases agree with TRBD2. Germline V gives CDR1 SNHLY, CDR2 FYNNEI. Trimming took 6 bases from V and 4 from J; bases not matched to a gene: 10. The CDR3 has 16 amino acids. CDR3 bases read: TGTGCCAGCAGAGGCCTGACTAGCGGGTTTTCAGATACG. Its translation: CASRGLTSGFSDT. The CDR3 in its entirety is CASRGLTSGFSDTQYF.

The table lists this clone with a few counts. The read stops 3 residues short of the end of the CDR3; the missing end is completed from the germline J gene. The V gene is TRBV5-1, the J gene TRBJ1-1, with 9 bases identical to TRBD1. The CDR3 is 14 amino acids. Germline values: CDR1 SGHRS, CDR2 YFSETQ. J lost 5 bases, V lost 3 bases, and 5 bases had no gene match. The CDR3 sequence: CASSSDRGRTEAFF. The sequenced part of the CDR3 DNA is TGCGCCAGCAGCTCGGACAGGGGAAGGACTGAA.

In its sample, this clone was seen a few times. The read terminates 3 residues ahead of where the CDR3 ends, so the germline J gene completes it. The chain employs TRBV19 and TRBJ2-3; 8 bases line up with TRBD2. The CDR3 totals 16 residues. Germline V gene sequence: CDR1 LNHDA, CDR2 SQIVND (reference sequence). The CDR3 loop reads CASSIGSGAPQETQYF. The DNA read from the CDR3 is TGTGCCAGTAGTATCGGTAGCGGGGCCCCTCAAGAGACG.

Many counts were recorded for this clone. The read terminates 3 residues ahead of where the CDR3 ends, so the germline J gene completes it. The V call is TRBV4-1, the J call TRBJ2-3; TRBD1 is a possible D gene (6 bases). Trimming cost V 4 bases and J 0 bases, with 14 bases left between them. Germline lookup yields CDR1 MGHRA and CDR2 YSYEKL. The CDR3 sequence is 16 residues long. The CDR3 loop is CASSRQGRVSTDTQYF. CDR3 DNA (partial): TGCGCCAGCAGCCGCCAGGGGCGGGTTAGCACAGATACG.

Points on this clone: Read coverage stops 3 residues before the CDR3 terminus; the germline J gene supplies the remainder. The chain recombines TRBV20-1 with TRBJ2-5; 12 bases map to TRBD2. The junction had 8 bases not matched to a gene; V was cut back by 1 base and J by 5 bases. Germline V lookup: CDR1 DFQATT, CDR2 SNEGSKA (reference sequence). This CDR3 is built from 16 residues. The CDR3 here is CSARAASGRAGETQYF. The CDR3 bases that were read are TGCAGTGCTAGAGCGGCTAGCGGGAGGGCCGGGGAGACC.

There are a few counts of this clone. A read error is possible here, since a much larger clone lies one base away. The CDR3 end is not reached by the read, which stops 3 residues before it; the germline J gene fills it in. This chain links TRBV2 with TRBJ1-1; no clear D gene. The V end was cut by 2 bases, the J end by 5 bases, with 9 bases between. CDR3 size: 13 residues. Per germline, CDR1 SNHLY and CDR2 FYNNEI. CDR3 sequence reads: CASSEHWATEAFF. The CDR3 bases that were read are TGTGCCAGCAGTGAACATTGGGCAACTGAA.

As concerns this clone: The read is 3 residues too short to cover the CDR3 end, so that end is filled in from the germline J gene. The genes are TRBV7-9 and TRBJ1-6; 7 positions match TRBD1. Trimming cost V 5 bases and J 8 bases; bases outside gene matches: 9. This CDR3 region has 15 residues. Germline CDR1 SEHNR, CDR2 FQNEAQ (reference sequence). The CDR3 spells CASSTTGEGYSPLHF. Partial CDR3 DNA: TGTGCCAGCAGCACTACAGGGGAGGGTTATTCACCC.

This clone was counted at least ten times. The read terminates 3 residues ahead of where the CDR3 ends, so the germline J gene completes it. This chain connects TRBV28 to TRBJ2-3; 10 nucleotides align to TRBD2. CDR1 and CDR2 (germline): MDHEN, SYDVKM. The CDR3 has 16 residues. V lost 2 bases, J lost 3 bases, and 5 bases stayed unmatched. The part of the CDR3 DNA that was read is TGTGCCAGCAGTTTAGCGGCTAGCGGGAGTACAGATACG. This encodes CASSLAASGSTDT. The entire CDR3 protein is CASSLAASGSTDTQYF. The entire variable domain, with the rest obtained from reference TRBV28 and TRBJ2-3, is as follows: DVKVTQSSRYLVKRTGEKVFLECVQDMDHENMFWYRQDPGLGLRLIYFSYDVKMKEKGDIPEGYSVSREKKERFSLILESASTNQTSMYLCASSLAASGSTDTQYFGPGTRLTVL.

Worth noting for this clone: Compared with germline, one end of the junction differs, possibly owing to a read error. From the germline J gene comes the end of the CDR3, since the read stops 3 residues before it. Other DNA sequences from this sample encode an identical CDR3 as well. The chain joins TRBV19 to TRBJ1-3; TRBD1 might be the D (6 bases). Germline loops: CDR1 LNHDA, CDR2 SQIVND (reference sequence). The CDR3 is made up of 15 amino acids. The DNA read from the CDR3 is TGTGCCAGCACCAGGGGACCGAGCTCTGGAAACACA. Translated, it gives CASTRGPSSGNT. The full CDR3 is CASTRGPSSGNTIYF.

This clone was seen repeatedly, ten times or more. Coverage ceases 3 residues before the CDR3 finishes, and the germline J gene fills in the end. The chain recombines TRBV10-3 with TRBJ2-2, with TRBD2 matching 8 bases. The CDR3 spans 20 residues. Losses at the gene ends were 3 bases for V and 0 bases for J; bases not matched to a gene: 15. Germline assignment: CDR1 ENHRY and CDR2 SYGVKD. The DNA read from the CDR3 is TGTGCCATCAGTGAAGTTCGGGGTAGCGGGACGCGTGCGAACACCGGGGAG. It specifies CAISEVRGSGTRANTGE. The full CDR3 protein is CAISEVRGSGTRANTGELFF.

This clone was observed a few times. The read is 3 residues too short to cover the CDR3 end, so that end is filled in from the germline J gene. The V call is TRBV5-1, the J call TRBJ2-5, with 7 bases lining up with TRBD1. The CDR3 is 15 amino acids. Trimming removed 0 bases from V and 7 bases from J; junction bases left unmatched: 9. Germline CDR1 SGHRS, CDR2 YFSETQ. CDR3 DNA, as far as it was read: TGCGCCAGCAGCTTGGCCGGGACAGCGACGGGGACC. This sequence encodes CASSLAGTATGT. The full CDR3 protein reads CASSLAGTATGTQYF.

This clone was counted at least ten times. The read terminates 3 residues before the CDR3 end, so the remaining end is supplied by the germline J gene. V gene TRBV11-2 combines with J gene TRBJ2-2, with D possibly matching TRBD2 (5 bases). V was cut by 5 bases and J by 5 bases, with 12 bases left in between. Looked up from germline, CDR1 is SGHAT and CDR2 is FQNNGV. The CDR3 is 14 amino acids. The CDR3 loop is CASSPPRGTGELFF. The covered CDR3 bases are TGTGCCAGCAGCCCCCCCCGGGGTACCGGGGAG. Using reference TRBV11-2 and TRBJ2-2 for the parts outside the CDR3, the full variable domain is EAGVAQSPRYKIIEKRQSVAFWCNPISGHATLYWYQQILGQGPKLLIQFQNNGVVDDSQLPKDRFSAERLKGVDSTLKIQPAKLEDSAVYLCASSPPRGTGELFFGEGSRLTVL.

This clone was detected many times. With the read ending 3 residues before the CDR3 end, the germline J gene is used to fill in that end. The V call is TRBV11-2, the J call TRBJ2-7; TRBD2 matches at 11 bases. In germline, CDR1 is SGHAT, CDR2 FQNNGV. V lost 4 bases to trimming and J lost 3 bases; unmatched junction nucleotides: 5. The CDR3 is made up of 15 amino acids. Incomplete CDR3 DNA: TGTGCCAGCAGCTCCCAGGGACTAGCGGTCTACGAG. Translating it yields CASSSQGLAVYE. The CDR3, in full, reads CASSSQGLAVYEQYF.

This clone came up many times. Coverage ceases 3 residues before the CDR3 finishes, and the germline J gene fills in the end. The J gene is TRBJ2-3, the V gene TRBV11-2; TRBD2 matches at 11 bases. The V and J ends lost 2 bases and 5 bases, in that order; junction bases with no gene match: 0. The length of the CDR3 is 14 residues. Looked up from germline, CDR1 is SGHAT and CDR2 is FQNNGV. The part of the CDR3 DNA that was read is TGTGCCAGCAGCTTACTAGCGGGAGGAGATACG. Its translation: CASSLLAGGDT. The entire CDR3 protein is CASSLLAGGDTQYF.

This clone was counted ten times or more. The read ends 3 residues before the CDR3 terminus; that terminus is restored from the germline J gene. The V and J genes are TRBV29-1 and TRBJ2-2; 9 nucleotides line up with TRBD2. The trim removed 6 bases at V and 5 bases at J, leaving 16 bases unmatched. The germline gives CDR1 SQVTM, CDR2 ANQGSEA. CDR3 length: 17 residues. This chain's CDR3 is CSVGGGFGGRGTGELFF. The CDR3 bases that were read are TGCAGCGTCGGGGGGGGCTTTGGCGGGAGGGGTACCGGGGAG.